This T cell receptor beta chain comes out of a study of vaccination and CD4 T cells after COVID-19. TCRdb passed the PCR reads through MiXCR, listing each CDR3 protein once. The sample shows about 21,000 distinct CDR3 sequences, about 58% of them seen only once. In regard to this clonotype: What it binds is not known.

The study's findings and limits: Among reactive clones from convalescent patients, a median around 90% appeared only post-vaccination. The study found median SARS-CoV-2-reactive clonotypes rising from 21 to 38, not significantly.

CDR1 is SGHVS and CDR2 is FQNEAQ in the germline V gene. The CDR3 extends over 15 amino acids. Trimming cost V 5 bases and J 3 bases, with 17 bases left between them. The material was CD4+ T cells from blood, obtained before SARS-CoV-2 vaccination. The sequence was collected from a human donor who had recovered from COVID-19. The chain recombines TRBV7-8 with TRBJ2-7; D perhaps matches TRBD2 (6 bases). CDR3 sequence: CASSPFDSGYYEQYF. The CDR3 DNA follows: TGTGCCAGCAGCCCGTTCGATAGCGGATACTACGAGCAGTACTTC. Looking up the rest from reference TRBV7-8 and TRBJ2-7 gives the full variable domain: GAGVSQSPRYKVAKRGQDVALRCDPISGHVSLFWYQQALGQGPEFLTYFQNEAQLDKSGLPSDRFFAERPEGSVSTLKIQRTQQEDSAVYLCASSPFDSGYYEQYFGPGTRLTVT.